This T cell receptor beta chain was recorded in a study of OX40 agonist ivuxolimab in advanced cancers. General observations from the study: On average, CD8+ T cells had more expanded clones than CD4+.

In regard to this clone: Its antigen is unidentified.

Using immunoSEQ multiplex PCR, the repertoire was profiled, and TCRdb retains in-frame clones only, with some absent. In the table there are about 52,000 clones, approximately 83% of which are singletons. The CDR3 has 19 residues. Per germline, CDR1 MNHEY and CDR2 SMNVEV (reference sequence). V was pared by 0 bases and J by 6 bases, with 23 bases between. The clonotype was recovered from an adult with an advanced solid tumor such as melanoma, head and neck, liver or kidney cancer. This rearrangement joins TRBV27 to TRBJ2-2, with D possibly matching TRBD2 (5 bases). The source material was CD4+ or CD8+ T cells sorted from blood, sampled in a trial of the OX40 agonist ivuxolimab. CDR3 loop: CASSLSFYVLGIRAGELFF. In nucleotides, the CDR3 is TGTGCCAGCAGTTTATCCTTCTATGTACTAGGGATTAGGGCCGGGGAGCTGTTTTTT.